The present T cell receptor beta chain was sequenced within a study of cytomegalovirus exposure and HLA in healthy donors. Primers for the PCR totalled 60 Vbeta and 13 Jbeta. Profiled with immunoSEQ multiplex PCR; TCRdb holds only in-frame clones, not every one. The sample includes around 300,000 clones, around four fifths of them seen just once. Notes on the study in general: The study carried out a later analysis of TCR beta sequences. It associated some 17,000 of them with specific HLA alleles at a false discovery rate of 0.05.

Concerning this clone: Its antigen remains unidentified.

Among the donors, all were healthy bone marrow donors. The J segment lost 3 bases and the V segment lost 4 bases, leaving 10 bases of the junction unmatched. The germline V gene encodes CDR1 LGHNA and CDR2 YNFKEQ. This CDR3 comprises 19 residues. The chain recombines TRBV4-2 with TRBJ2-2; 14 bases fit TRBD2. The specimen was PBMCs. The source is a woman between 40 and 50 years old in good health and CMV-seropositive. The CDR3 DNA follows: TGTGCCAGCAGCCGTCGACTAGCGGGAGGGAGTCTGGACACCGGGGAGCTGTTTTTT. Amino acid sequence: CASSRRLAGGSLDTGELFF.